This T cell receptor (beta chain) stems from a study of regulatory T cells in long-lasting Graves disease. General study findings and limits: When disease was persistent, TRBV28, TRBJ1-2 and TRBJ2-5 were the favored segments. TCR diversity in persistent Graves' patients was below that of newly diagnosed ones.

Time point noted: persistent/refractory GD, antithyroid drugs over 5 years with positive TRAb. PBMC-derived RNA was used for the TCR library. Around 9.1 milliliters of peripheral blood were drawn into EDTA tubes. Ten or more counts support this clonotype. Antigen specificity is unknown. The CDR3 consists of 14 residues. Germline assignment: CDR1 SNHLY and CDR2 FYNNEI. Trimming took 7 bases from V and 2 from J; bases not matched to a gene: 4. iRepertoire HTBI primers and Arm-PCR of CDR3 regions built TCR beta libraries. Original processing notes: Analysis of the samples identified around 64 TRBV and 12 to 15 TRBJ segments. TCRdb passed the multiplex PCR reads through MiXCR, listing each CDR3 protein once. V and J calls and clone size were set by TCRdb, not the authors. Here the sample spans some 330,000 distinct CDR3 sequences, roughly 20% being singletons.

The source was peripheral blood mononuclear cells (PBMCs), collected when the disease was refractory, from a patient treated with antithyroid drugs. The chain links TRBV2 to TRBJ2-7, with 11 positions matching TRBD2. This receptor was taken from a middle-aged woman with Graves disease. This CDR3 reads CASKLAGGPYEQYF. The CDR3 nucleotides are TGTGCCAGCAAATTAGCGGGAGGGCCCTACGAGCAGTACTTC. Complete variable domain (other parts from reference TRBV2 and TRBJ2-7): EPEVTQTPSHQVTQMGQEVILRCVPISNHLYFYWYRQILGQKVEFLVSFYNNEISEKSEIFDDQFSVERPDGSNFTLKIRSTKLEDSAMYFCASKLAGGPYEQYFGPGTRLTVT.